This T cell receptor beta chain was sequenced in a study of graft-versus-host responses after intestinal transplantation. Study background: Every one of the recipients received anti-thymocyte globulin induction and afterwards took tacrolimus and steroids for 3 to 4 years. Broader study findings: High graft-versus-host to host-versus-graft clonal ratios were found in allografts of patients who had graft-donor T cell macrochimerism. Present in recipient marrow, GvH clones included some that appeared first in ileum or blood. After transplant, early declines in HvG clones were associated with peak levels of circulating GvH clones.

Data came from immunoSEQ multiplex PCR; TCRdb stores just in-frame clones and leaves some out. The sample lists roughly 100,000 clones, roughly nine tenths occurring once. Points on this clone: Antigen specificity is unknown.

The germline V gene encodes CDR1 LNHDA and CDR2 SQIVND (reference sequence). The CDR3 sequence is 17 residues long. V lost 4 bases to trimming and J lost 7 bases, with 20 bases between them. Sequenced here: unstimulated CD4+ T cells sorted from spleen or lymph node cells, sampled before intestinal transplant. The sequence came from a human donor who received an intestinal transplant. The rearrangement uses TRBV19 and TRBJ1-6; D possibly corresponds to TRBD1 (5 bases). CDR3 coding DNA: TGTGCCAGTAGTACCACCTTTGGCGGGGCGGAGAATTCACCCCTCCACTTT. It yields the protein CASSTTFGGAENSPLHF.